What follows are 21 T cell receptor beta chains derived from one specimen sequenced in a study of T cell responses to AZD1222 COVID-19 vaccine. Some clones are missing from TCRdb's copy, which holds only in-frame ones; the method was immunoSEQ multiplex PCR. The sample lists about 110,000 clones, roughly 90% occurring once. Sequenced here: peripheral blood, sampled on day 0 of AZD1222 vaccination. The receptors stem from an adult in good health.

V and J are TRBV19 and TRBJ1-1, with D possibly TRBD1 on 5 matching bases. Germline V gene sequence: CDR1 LNHDA, CDR2 SQIVND (reference sequence). V was cut by 4 bases and J by 4 bases, with 13 bases left in between. This CDR3 region has 14 residues. The DNA of the CDR3 is TGTGCCAGTAGTACCCCCGGGGGTACCACTGAAGCTTTCTTT. Its translation: CASSTPGGTTEAFF.

The chain is built from TRBV7-2 and TRBJ2-6; D is perhaps TRBD1 (5 bases). This CDR3 spans 15 amino acids. V gave up 5 bases and J gave up 0 bases, with 8 bases separating them. Germline V gene sequence: CDR1 SGHTA, CDR2 FQGNSA. The CDR3 loop reads CASSRGHSGANVLTF. DNA for the CDR3: TGTGCCAGCAGCAGGGGCCACTCTGGGGCCAACGTCCTGACTTTC. Full variable domain (rest looked up from reference TRBV7-2 and TRBJ2-6): GAGVSQSPSNKVTEKGKDVELRCDPISGHTALYWYRQSLGQGLEFLIYFQGNSAPDKSGLPSDRFSAERTGGSVSTLTIQRTQQEDSAVYLCASSRGHSGANVLTFGAGSRLTVL.

The chain is built from TRBV12-3 or TRBV12-4 and TRBJ2-1; TRBD1 matches 7 bases. V lost 10 bases, J lost 0 bases, and 3 bases stayed unmatched. The CDR3 totals 13 residues. CDR3 amino acids: CATRDSSYNEQFF. CDR3 DNA: TGTGCCACCCGGGACAGCTCCTACAATGAGCAGTTCTTC.

The chain is built from TRBV5-4 and TRBJ2-7; 8 bases fit TRBD2. The CDR3 runs 15 residues. Trimming cost V 4 bases and J 2 bases; bases outside gene matches: 8. Looked up from germline, CDR1 is SGHNT and CDR2 is YYREEE (reference sequence). CDR3 sequence reads: CASSPREGLTYEQYF. The CDR3 nucleotides read TGTGCCAGCAGCCCACGGGAGGGCCTCACCTACGAGCAGTACTTC.

The chain carries TRBV5-6 and TRBJ2-3; 13 bases fit TRBD2. CDR1 and CDR2 from the germline V gene are SGHDT and YYEEEE. Trimming at V came to 0 bases and at J to 9 bases, leaving 7 bases not matched to a gene. CDR3 length: 16 residues. The CDR3 nucleotides read TGTGCCAGCAGCTTGGAACGGGAGACTAGCGGGAGGACGCAGTATTTT. Protein product: CASSLERETSGRTQYF.

The chain combines TRBV2 with TRBJ1-3, with D unclear. Germline V CDR1 and CDR2: SNHLY, FYNNEI. Trimming took 7 bases from V and 3 from J, leaving 10 bases between them. The CDR3 runs 13 residues. CDR3 in amino acids: CASTSLVGNTIYF. The CDR3 coding sequence is TGTGCCAGCACTTCCCTGGTTGGAAACACCATATATTTT. Drawing the rest from reference TRBV2 and TRBJ1-3, the complete variable domain is EPEVTQTPSHQVTQMGQEVILRCVPISNHLYFYWYRQILGQKVEFLVSFYNNEISEKSEIFDDQFSVERPDGSNFTLKIRSTKLEDSAMYFCASTSLVGNTIYFGEGSWLTVV.

V gene TRBV5-1 combines with J gene TRBJ2-1, with a weak D call TRBD1 (6 bases). Trimming removed 4 bases from V and 9 bases from J, with 20 bases in between. In germline, CDR1 is SGHRS, CDR2 YFSETQ. This CDR3 comprises 15 residues. CDR3 region: CASSPRDTRRGEQFF. CDR3 nucleotide sequence: TGCGCCAGCAGCCCCCGGGACACCAGAAGGGGTGAGCAGTTCTTC.

Only one count was recorded for this clone. The chain has TRBV5-5 and TRBJ1-4; TRBD1 is a possible D gene (5 bases). Trimming left V 0 bases short and J 6 bases short, with 12 bases between. The CDR3 runs to 15 residues. Germline V lookup: CDR1 SGHKS, CDR2 YYEKEE (reference sequence). The DNA for the CDR3 is TGTGCCAGCAGCTTGGGTGGGGCGCCAGATGAAAAACTGTTTTTT. It specifies CASSLGGAPDEKLFF.

V and J are TRBV9 and TRBJ2-2, with a tentative D call TRBD2 (5 bases). Per germline, CDR1 SGDLS and CDR2 YYNGEE. There are 14 residues in the CDR3. Trimming pared 0 bases from V and 5 bases from J, leaving 8 bases between. The CDR3 DNA sequence: TGTGCCAGCAGCGTAGATTCGGGGACCGGGGAGCTGTTTTTT. Its translation is CASSVDSGTGELFF.

The chain uses TRBV4-1 and TRBJ2-7, with TRBD2 matching 9 bases. From germline, CDR1 is MGHRA and CDR2 YSYEKL. The CDR3 is made up of 16 amino acids. Unmatched junction bases numbered 8, after V lost 1 base and J lost 4 bases. This CDR3 is CASSQAPAGGQYEQYF. In nucleotides, the CDR3 is TGCGCCAGCAGCCAAGCTCCGGCGGGAGGGCAATACGAGCAGTACTTC.

This clone was counted a few times. The rearrangement joins TRBV5-6 to TRBJ1-1; no clear D. V was cut by 2 bases and J by 5 bases, with 7 bases left in between. CDR3 size: 12 residues. Per the germline V gene, CDR1 is SGHDT and CDR2 is YYEEEE. The DNA for the CDR3 is TGTGCCAGCAGCTTTGGCCGGACTGAAGCTTTCTTT. Translating it yields CASSFGRTEAFF.

The chain carries TRBV6-2 or TRBV6-3 and TRBJ1-3, with 7 bases aligning to TRBD1. This CDR3 contains 16 residues. In germline, CDR1 is MNHEY, CDR2 SVGEGT. The ends lost 2 bases at V and 2 bases at J; junction bases unmatched: 6. The CDR3 reads CASSYGDSRPGNTIYF. The CDR3 nucleotides are TGTGCCAGCAGTTACGGGGACAGCAGACCTGGAAACACCATATATTTT.

This sequence joins TRBV15 and TRBJ1-5; the D is unclear. With 0 bases removed from V and 6 bases from J, the gap between germline ends came to 3 bases. Looked up from germline, CDR1 is LNHNV and CDR2 is YYDKDF (reference sequence). The CDR3 extends over 12 amino acids. CDR3 region: CATSRDVQPQHF. The CDR3 DNA follows: TGTGCCACCAGCAGAGATGTTCAGCCCCAGCATTTT.

V gene TRBV2 combines with J gene TRBJ1-1; tentatively, D is TRBD1 (6 bases). Trimming cost V 8 bases and J 8 bases, with 21 bases left between them. The CDR3 totals 14 residues. The germline V gene has CDR1 SNHLY and CDR2 FYNNEI. The CDR3, as DNA: TGTGCCAGCCAATCCGATACAGGGAGAAGGGAAGCTTTCTTT. Its protein product is CASQSDTGRREAFF.

The chain uses TRBV11-3 and TRBJ1-1; 7 nucleotides match TRBD1. The V gene's germline CDR1 is SGHNT and CDR2 YENEEA. Trimming took 4 bases from V and 7 from J; bases not matched to a gene: 6. CDR3 length: 13 amino acids. As DNA, the CDR3 is TGTGCCAGCAGCTCCGGGACAGCCCTTGAAGCTTTCTTT. Its protein is CASSSGTALEAFF.

The chain joins TRBV27 to TRBJ2-2, with 13 bases matching TRBD2. Germline-derived CDR1 and CDR2 are MNHEY and SMNVEV (reference sequence). CDR3 length: 18 residues. Unmatched junction bases numbered 7, after V lost 6 bases and J lost 0 bases. The CDR3 region is CASRTSTSGRANTGELFF. Written as DNA, the CDR3 is TGTGCCAGCAGAACTTCTACTAGCGGGAGGGCGAACACCGGGGAGCTGTTTTTT.

The chain links TRBV29-1 to TRBJ1-2; 7 positions match TRBD1. V dropped 6 bases and J dropped 4; count of bases not matched to a gene: 5. CDR3 length: 12 amino acids. Per the germline V gene, CDR1 is SQVTM and CDR2 is ANQGSEA. CDR3 sequence: CSVGTAAYGYTF. For the CDR3, the DNA is TGCAGCGTGGGGACAGCAGCCTATGGCTACACCTTC.

This chain connects TRBV10-3 to TRBJ1-4; TRBD1 might be the D (5 bases). The V and J ends lost 0 bases and 7 bases respectively, with 12 bases between them. This CDR3 region has 15 residues. CDR1 is ENHRY, CDR2 SYGVKD, per germline. CDR3 region: CAISESGGRGEKLFF. The CDR3 nucleotides are TGTGCCATCAGTGAGTCGGGGGGGAGAGGTGAAAAACTGTTTTTT.

This clone was seen only once. V gene TRBV3-1 (or the pseudogene TRBV3-2) combines with J gene TRBJ2-3; possible D gene TRBD2, 6 bases. Germline CDR1 LGHDT, CDR2 YNNKEL (reference sequence). Trimming took off 1 base at V and 6 bases at J, with 14 bases between the two ends. The CDR3 consists of 15 residues. In DNA, the CDR3 is TGTGCCAGCAGCCAAGGGACTAACCCTGCGGATACGCAGTATTTT. Amino acids: CASSQGTNPADTQYF.

As to this clone: An end of the junction does not agree with germline; a read error may underlie this. The V call is TRBV20-1, the J call TRBJ1-1; TRBD1 might be the D (5 bases). This CDR3 has 11 residues. Germline CDR1 and CDR2: DFQATT and SNEGSKA (reference sequence). The CDR3 nucleotides read TGCAGTGCAAGAGGGGAAACTGAAGCTTTCTTT. Its translation is CSARGETEAFF.

The chain has TRBV19 and TRBJ1-5; 8 bases align to TRBD1. V was pared by 1 base and J by 0 bases, with 11 bases of the junction left unmatched. CDR1 LNHDA and CDR2 SQIVND come from the germline V gene (reference sequence). This CDR3 comprises 19 residues. This chain's CDR3 is CASSIGGTGYFYSNQPQHF. The CDR3, as DNA: TGTGCCAGTAGTATAGGGGGGACAGGATACTTTTATAGCAATCAGCCCCAGCATTTT.